The following is a T cell receptor (beta chain) sequence with its context. TCRdb's copy holds only in-frame clones and misses some; the assay was immunoSEQ multiplex PCR. The table shows roughly 79,000 clones, with about 85% occurring only once. V lost 0 bases and J 5 bases, leaving 13 bases between the germline ends. Germline values: CDR1 MNHNS, CDR2 SASEGT. The CDR3 has 15 amino acids. The data were obtained in a study of OX40 agonist ivuxolimab in advanced cancers. Sample: CD4+ or CD8+ T cells sorted from blood, taken in a trial of the OX40 agonist ivuxolimab. This receptor was obtained from an adult with an advanced solid tumor such as melanoma, head and neck, liver or kidney cancer. This chain uses TRBV6-1 with TRBJ2-5; D is uncertain. DNA of the CDR3: TGTGCCAGCAGTGAAGCGGGATCGGATGGGGAGACCCAGTACTTC. Residues: CASSEAGSDGETQYF.